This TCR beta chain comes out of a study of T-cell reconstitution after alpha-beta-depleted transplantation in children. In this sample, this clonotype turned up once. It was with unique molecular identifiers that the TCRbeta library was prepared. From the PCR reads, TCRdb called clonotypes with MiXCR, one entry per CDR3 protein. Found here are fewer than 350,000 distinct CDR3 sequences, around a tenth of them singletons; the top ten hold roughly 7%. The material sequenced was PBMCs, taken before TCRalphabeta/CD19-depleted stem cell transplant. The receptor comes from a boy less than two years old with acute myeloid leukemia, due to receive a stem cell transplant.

CDR3 region: CASSHSTGLQETQYF. The CDR3 bases are TGTGCCAGCAGCCATTCGACAGGCCTCCAAGAGACCCAGTACTTC. This sequence joins TRBV27 and TRBJ2-5, with D perhaps matching TRBD1 (6 bases). V was trimmed by 6 bases and J by 1 base, leaving 15 bases between them. The germline V gene encodes CDR1 MNHEY and CDR2 SMNVEV (reference sequence). The CDR3 extends over 15 amino acids.